This TCR beta chain was identified during a study of glioma-infiltrating T cells. Study results and limitations: CDR3 overlap between tissue and blood was very small. Non-neoplastic patients had below-expected tissue-blood divergence, while all gliomas exceeded expectation.

In this sample, this clonotype turned up many times. The antigen remains unidentified. The iRepertoire nested amplicon-rescue multiplex PCR amplified TCR alpha and beta CDR3s from RNA. For one-step reverse transcription and amplification, 100-400 ng of tissue mRNA or PBMC total RNA was used. Using its own MiXCR run on the multiplex PCR reads, TCRdb lists one record per CDR3 protein. The table lists roughly 100,000 distinct CDR3 sequences, under 30% of them singletons, with 40% to 55% in the top ten. Sequencing was performed on glioma tissue, nonneoplastic brain tissue, or PBMCs (not recorded which). The receptor's source is a human donor with low-grade glioma or glioblastoma, undergoing nonglioma brain surgery, or in good health (not recorded which).

The CDR3 DNA reads TGTGCCAGCAGTTATCAGTGGGACTACGAGCAGTACTTC. Protein sequence: CASSYQWDYEQYF. V is TRBV6-1 and J is TRBJ2-7; no reliable D call. CDR3 length equals 13 residues. V lost 5 bases, J lost 3 bases, and 11 bases lay in between. CDR1 and CDR2 from the germline V gene are MNHNS and SASEGT.